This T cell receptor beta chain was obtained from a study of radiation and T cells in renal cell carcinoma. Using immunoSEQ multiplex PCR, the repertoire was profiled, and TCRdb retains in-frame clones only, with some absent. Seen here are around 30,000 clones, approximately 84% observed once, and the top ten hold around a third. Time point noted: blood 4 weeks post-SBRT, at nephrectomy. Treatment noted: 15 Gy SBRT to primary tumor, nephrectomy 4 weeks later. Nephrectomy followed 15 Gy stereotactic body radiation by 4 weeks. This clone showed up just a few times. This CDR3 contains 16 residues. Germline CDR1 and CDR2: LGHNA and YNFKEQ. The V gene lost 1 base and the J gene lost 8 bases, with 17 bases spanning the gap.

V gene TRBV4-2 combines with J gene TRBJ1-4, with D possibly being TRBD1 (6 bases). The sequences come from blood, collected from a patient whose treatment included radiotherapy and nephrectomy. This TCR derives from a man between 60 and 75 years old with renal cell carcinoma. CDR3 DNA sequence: TGTGCCAGCAGCCAAGCAGGGGATCGGTGGGAGGAAAAACTGTTTTTT. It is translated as CASSQAGDRWEEKLFF.